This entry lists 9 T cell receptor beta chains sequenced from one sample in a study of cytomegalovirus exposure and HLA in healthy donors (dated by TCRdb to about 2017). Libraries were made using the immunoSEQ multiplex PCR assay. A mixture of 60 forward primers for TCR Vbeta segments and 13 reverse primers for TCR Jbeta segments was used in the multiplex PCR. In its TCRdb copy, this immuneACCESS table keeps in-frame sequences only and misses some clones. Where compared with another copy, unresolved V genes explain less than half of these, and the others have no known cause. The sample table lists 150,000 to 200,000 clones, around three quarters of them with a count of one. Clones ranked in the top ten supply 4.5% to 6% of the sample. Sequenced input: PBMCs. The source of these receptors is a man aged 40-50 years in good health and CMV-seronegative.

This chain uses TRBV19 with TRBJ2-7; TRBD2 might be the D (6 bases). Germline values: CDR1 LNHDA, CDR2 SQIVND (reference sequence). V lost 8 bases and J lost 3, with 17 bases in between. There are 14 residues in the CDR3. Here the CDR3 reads CASRGTRNFYEQYF. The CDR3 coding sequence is TGTGCCAGTCGGGGGACGCGAAATTTCTACGAGCAGTACTTC.

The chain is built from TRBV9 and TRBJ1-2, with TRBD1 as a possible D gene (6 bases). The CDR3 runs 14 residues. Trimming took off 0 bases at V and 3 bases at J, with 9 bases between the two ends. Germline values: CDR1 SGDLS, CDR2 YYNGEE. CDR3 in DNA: TGTGCCAGCAGCGTAGAGGGGGGGGACTATGGCTACACCTTC. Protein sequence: CASSVEGGDYGYTF.

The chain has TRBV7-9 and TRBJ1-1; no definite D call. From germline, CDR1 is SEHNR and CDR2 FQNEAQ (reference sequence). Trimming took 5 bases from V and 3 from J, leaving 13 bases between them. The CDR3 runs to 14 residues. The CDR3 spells CASSTRGPYTEAFF. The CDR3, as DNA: TGTGCCAGCAGCACCCGGGGTCCCTACACTGAAGCTTTCTTT.

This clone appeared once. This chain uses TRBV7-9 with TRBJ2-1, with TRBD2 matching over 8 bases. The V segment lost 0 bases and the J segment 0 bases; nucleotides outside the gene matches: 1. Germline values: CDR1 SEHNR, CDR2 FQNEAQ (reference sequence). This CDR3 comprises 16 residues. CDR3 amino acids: CASSLAAGGSYNEQFF. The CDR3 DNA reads TGTGCCAGCAGCTTAGCTGCGGGGGGCTCCTACAATGAGCAGTTCTTC. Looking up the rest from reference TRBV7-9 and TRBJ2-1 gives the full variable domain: DTGVSQNPRHKITKRGQNVTFRCDPISEHNRLYWYRQTLGQGPEFLTYFQNEAQLEKSRLLSDRFSAERPKGSFSTLEIQRTEQGDSAMYLCASSLAAGGSYNEQFFGPGTRLTVL.

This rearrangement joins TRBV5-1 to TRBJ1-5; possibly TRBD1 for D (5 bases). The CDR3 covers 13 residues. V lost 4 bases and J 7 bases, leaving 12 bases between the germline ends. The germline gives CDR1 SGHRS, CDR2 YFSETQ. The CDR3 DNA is TGCGCCAGCAGCGAAGGACCAGGGCAGCCCCAGCATTTT. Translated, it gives CASSEGPGQPQHF.

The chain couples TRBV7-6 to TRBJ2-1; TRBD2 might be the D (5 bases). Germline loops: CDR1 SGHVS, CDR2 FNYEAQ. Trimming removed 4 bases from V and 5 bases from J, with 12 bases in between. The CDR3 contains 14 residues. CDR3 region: CASSYLSTNNEQFF. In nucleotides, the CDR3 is TGTGCCAGCAGCTACCTGTCGACTAACAATGAGCAGTTCTTC.

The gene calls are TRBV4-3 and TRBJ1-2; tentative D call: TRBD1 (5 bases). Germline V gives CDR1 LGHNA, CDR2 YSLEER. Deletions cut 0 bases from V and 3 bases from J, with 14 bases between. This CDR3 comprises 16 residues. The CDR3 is CASSQDLRGGDYGYTF. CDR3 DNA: TGCGCCAGCAGCCAAGATCTTAGAGGAGGGGACTATGGCTACACCTTC.

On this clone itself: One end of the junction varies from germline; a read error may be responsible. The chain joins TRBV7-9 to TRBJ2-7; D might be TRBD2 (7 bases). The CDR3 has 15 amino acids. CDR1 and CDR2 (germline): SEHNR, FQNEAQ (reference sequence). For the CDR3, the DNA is TGTTCCAGCGCCCCAAGGGGGGGGCTGACCTACGAGCAGTACTTC. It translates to CSSAPRGGLTYEQYF.

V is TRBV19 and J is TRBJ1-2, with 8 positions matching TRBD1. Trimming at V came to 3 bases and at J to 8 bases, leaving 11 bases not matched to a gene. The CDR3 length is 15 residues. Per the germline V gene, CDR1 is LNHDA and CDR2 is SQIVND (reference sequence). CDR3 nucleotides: TGTGCCAGTAGTATGCGAACAGGGGGATCTTTGGGCTACACCTTC. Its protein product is CASSMRTGGSLGYTF. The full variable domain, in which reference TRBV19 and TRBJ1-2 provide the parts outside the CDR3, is DGGITQSPKYLFRKEGQNVTLSCEQNLNHDAMYWYRQDPGQGLRLIYYSQIVNDFQKGDIAEGYSVSREKKESFPLTVTSAQKNPTAFYLCASSMRTGGSLGYTFGSGTRLTVV.